Listed here is a single TCR beta chain. The entry originates in a study of Graves' ophthalmopathy and Graves' hyperthyroidism. RNA transcripts were the source from which TCR beta CDR3 regions were amplified. The authors performed first-round RT-PCR with HTBI primers and then a second-round multiplex PCR. TCRdb re-called the multiplex PCR reads through MiXCR, storing one row per CDR3 protein. The repertoire holds a few hundred thousand distinct CDR3 sequences, with roughly a sixth as singletons. This receptor was identified in an adult man with Graves' ophthalmopathy. Sequencing was done on a sample of peripheral blood.

CDR3 sequence reads: CASSLDPGRGARGETQYF. The CDR3 DNA sequence: TGTGCCAGCAGCTTAGATCCTGGAAGGGGCGCACGCGGAGAGACCCAGTACTTC. This sequence joins TRBV11-2 and TRBJ2-5, with TRBD1 as a possible D gene (5 bases). The germline V gene has CDR1 SGHAT and CDR2 FQNNGV. The CDR3 consists of 18 residues. Trimming removed 0 bases from V and 4 bases from J, with 21 bases in between.